The sequence of this TCR beta chain was determined in a study of STAT3 mutations in large granular lymphocyte leukemia. Findings and caveats of the study: At least one immunodominant TCR beta clonotype appeared in every T-cell large granular lymphocyte leukemia patient. Clonal expansion was inferred from samples taken at other timepoints. All newly emerging clones after therapy were STAT3 wild type. Some patients had persisting codominant clonotypes that could mask small clones. Sampling intervals varied between patients and samples.

This CDR3 has 13 amino acids. Trimming left V 2 bases short and J 4 bases short, with 11 bases between. Germline V CDR1 and CDR2: GTSNPN, SVGIG (reference sequence). For this clone: What it binds is not known.

This table comes from immunoSEQ multiplex PCR, and its TCRdb copy is limited to in-frame clones, with some not included. Seen here are fewer than 3,000 clones, around 69% observed once, and the top ten hold around 88%. Sequencing was carried out using peripheral blood mononuclear cells. The chain uses TRBV30 and TRBJ1-2; D not certain. The clonotype was recovered from a man in his sixties with T-cell large granular lymphocyte leukemia. Some clones in this sample may be carry-over from other donors' samples. CDR3 loop: CAWSPGGGYGYTF. DNA for the CDR3: TGTGCCTGGAGTCCCGGCGGCGGCTATGGCTACACCTTC.